This T cell receptor beta chain originates from a study of T cells in narcolepsy. Here immunoSEQ multiplex PCR was the method, and the copy in TCRdb shows in-frame clones only, minus some. The sample records roughly 35,000 clones, 70% to 90% being singletons. Trimming left V 6 bases short and J 2 bases short, with 11 bases between. CDR3 length: 13 amino acids. CDR1 is LGHNT and CDR2 is FRNRAP in the germline V gene. With respect to this clone: Its antigen is not identified.

General study findings and limits: No autoreactive T cell clone sequences appeared in some memory CD4+ repertoires.

The rearrangement joins TRBV12-5 to TRBJ2-7; no definite D call. The TCR was taken from a human donor with narcolepsy. The source material was CD45RA- memory CD4+ T cells from PBMCs. CDR3 nucleotides: TGTGCTAGTGGGGCTACAGCTACCTACGAGCAGTACTTC. The encoded protein is CASGATATYEQYF. Combining the CDR3 with reference TRBV12-5 and TRBJ2-7 gives the whole variable domain DARVTQTPRHKVTEMGQEVTMRCQPILGHNTVFWYRQTMMQGLELLAYFRNRAPLDDSGMPKDRFSAEMPDATLATLKIQPSEPRDSAVYFCASGATATYEQYFGPGTRLTVT.